This TCR beta chain originates from a study of blood T cell repertoires in COVID-19. Study as a whole: Donors in the United States, Italy and Spain gave samples during acute or convalescent COVID-19.

The CDR3 length is 12 residues. Germline-derived CDR1 and CDR2 are SGHAT and FQNNGV. V was pared by 4 bases and J by 13 bases, with 16 bases between. This clone was seen a single time. Authors' processing steps: For nucleated cells, counts were estimated from reference gene primer amplification. Sequenced by immunoSEQ multiplex PCR; TCRdb stores in-frame clones only, minus some. Clonal size and the V and J genes are those of that table, whereas D and trimming came from the DNA. Of 130,000 or so clones listed, around 83% are singletons. The receptor's source is a man aged 25 to 45 who had recovered from COVID-19. Source material: PBMCs or T cells enriched from blood (not recorded which). V and J are TRBV11-2 and TRBJ1-2; D may be TRBD1 (5 bases). CDR3 DNA sequence: TGTGCCAGCAGCTGGAGTTCAGGGTTTCTCACCTTC. It is translated as CASSWSSGFLTF.